This entry lists 26 T cell receptor beta chains sequenced from one sample in a study of T cells after yellow fever vaccination. MiXCR was run by TCRdb on the 5' RACE reads, yielding one entry per CDR3 protein. The sample includes a few hundred thousand distinct CDR3 sequences, 10% to 15% seen only once; the top ten take 0.4% to 0.65%. The sample was CD4+ T cells sorted from PBMCs, taken 45 days after the yellow fever booster vaccination. The receptors originated from a man younger than 45 who received the YFV17D yellow fever vaccine.

This chain uses TRBV5-5 with TRBJ2-3; 8 positions agree with TRBD1. This CDR3 comprises 14 residues. Looked up from germline, CDR1 is SGHKS and CDR2 is YYEKEE (reference sequence). V gave up 5 bases and J gave up 4 bases; unmatched junction bases: 6. CDR3 amino acids: CASSTTGGSDTQYF. CDR3 coding DNA: TGTGCCAGCAGTACCACAGGGGGTTCAGATACGCAGTATTTT.

This clonotype was counted many times. The rearrangement uses TRBV29-1 and TRBJ2-3; 7 nucleotides align to TRBD2. From germline, CDR1 is SQVTM and CDR2 ANQGSEA. J was trimmed by 4 bases and V by 7 bases; bases with no gene match: 20. The CDR3 has 17 amino acids. CDR3 nucleotide sequence: TGCAGCGCCGACCCCTCGAGGATGGCTAGCGGATCAGATACGCAGTATTTT. It is translated as CSADPSRMASGSDTQYF.

This clonotype was found many times. J is TRBJ1-2 and V is TRBV6-1, with no clear D. V lost 6 bases, J lost 4 bases, and 9 bases lay in between. The CDR3 extends over 12 amino acids. Germline V gene data show CDR1 as MNHNS and CDR2 as SASEGT. CDR3 nucleotides: TGTGCCAGCAGCGAAAGGAGCTATGGCTACACCTTC. This sequence encodes CASSERSYGYTF.

This clonotype was found a few times. V gene TRBV5-6 combines with J gene TRBJ2-2, with D perhaps TRBD1 (6 bases). In germline, CDR1 is SGHDT, CDR2 YYEEEE. Trimming pared 2 bases from V and 3 bases from J, leaving 14 bases between. This CDR3 has 16 residues. The CDR3 sequence is CASSFPQGRDTGELFF. CDR3 nucleotides: TGTGCCAGCAGCTTTCCTCAGGGGCGGGACACCGGGGAGCTGTTTTTT.

The chain is built from TRBV20-1 and TRBJ1-6; 7 nucleotides match TRBD1. The CDR3 is made up of 13 amino acids. CDR1 and CDR2 from the germline V gene are DFQATT and SNEGSKA (reference sequence). Unmatched junction bases numbered 9, after V lost 6 bases and J lost 10 bases. The CDR3 protein is CSAINRGSSPLHF. The CDR3, as DNA: TGCAGTGCAATAAACAGGGGTAGCTCACCCCTCCACTTT.

The CDR3 here is CATEDARAYNEQFF. The CDR3, as DNA: TGTGCCACCGAGGATGCACGGGCCTACAATGAGCAGTTCTTC. This chain joins TRBV24-1 and TRBJ2-1; D is undetermined. The V gene lost 9 bases and the J gene lost 2 bases, with 13 bases spanning the gap. Germline-derived CDR1 and CDR2 are KGHDR and SFDVKD. The CDR3 contains 14 residues.

This clonotype turned up a few times. The chain's CDR3 is CASKELGGNSGANVLTF. For the CDR3, the DNA is TGTGCCAGCAAAGAACTTGGGGGAAACTCTGGGGCCAACGTCCTGACTTTC. This rearrangement joins TRBV6-2 or TRBV6-3 to TRBJ2-6, with D perhaps being TRBD1 or TRBD2 (5 bases each). CDR3 size: 17 residues. The V and J ends lost 7 bases and 0 bases respectively, with 16 bases between them. The germline V gene encodes CDR1 MNHEY and CDR2 SVGEGT.

The V call is TRBV12-3 or TRBV12-4, the J call TRBJ2-7; D is unclear. The V gene lost 4 bases and the J gene lost 4 bases, with 8 bases spanning the gap. There are 12 residues in the CDR3. The CDR3 sequence is CASSSVPYEQYF. CDR3 nucleotide sequence: TGTGCCAGCAGTTCCGTCCCATACGAGCAGTACTTC.

This clonotype has just a few counts. V is TRBV5-1 and J is TRBJ2-7; no definite D call. Trimming took 2 bases from V and 3 from J, leaving 12 bases between them. Germline loops: CDR1 SGHRS, CDR2 YFSETQ. This CDR3 is 14 amino acids long. CDR3 nucleotide sequence: TGCGCCAGCAGCTTAACAGTACCTTACTACGAGCAGTACTTC. This gives the protein CASSLTVPYYEQYF.

This clonotype has a handful of counts. J is TRBJ1-4 and V is TRBV7-9, with D unclear. With 1 base removed from V and 7 bases from J, the gap between germline ends came to 13 bases. This CDR3 contains 15 residues. Germline V gives CDR1 SEHNR, CDR2 FQNEAQ (reference sequence). CDR3 nucleotide sequence: TGTGCCAGCAGCTTAGTGGTGGGAGTGTCTGAAAAACTGTTTTTT. Amino acid sequence: CASSLVVGVSEKLFF.

The chain couples TRBV7-2 to TRBJ2-1; D uncertain. The germline V gene encodes CDR1 SGHTA and CDR2 FQGNSA. This CDR3 contains 13 residues. V was clipped by 2 bases and J by 5 bases, with 7 bases between them. The CDR3 sequence is CASSLFQNNEQFF. Written as DNA, the CDR3 is TGTGCCAGCAGCTTATTCCAAAACAATGAGCAGTTCTTC. Based on the CDR3 plus reference TRBV7-2 and TRBJ2-1, the full variable domain is GAGVSQSPSNKVTEKGKDVELRCDPISGHTALYWYRQSLGQGLEFLIYFQGNSAPDKSGLPSDRFSAERTGGSVSTLTIQRTQQEDSAVYLCASSLFQNNEQFFGPGTRLTVL.

J is TRBJ2-3 and V is TRBV11-2, with D uncertain. Germline CDR1 reads SGHAT; CDR2 reads FQNNGV. V was cut by 5 bases and J by 3 bases, with 12 bases left in between. The CDR3 runs 14 residues. CDR3 residues: CASSPALRTDTQYF. CDR3 in DNA: TGTGCCAGCAGCCCAGCCCTCAGAACAGATACGCAGTATTTT.

The V gene is TRBV7-2, the J gene TRBJ2-7; tentatively, D is TRBD2 (6 bases). V was trimmed by 0 bases and J by 7 bases, leaving 19 bases between them. The germline CDR1 and CDR2 sequences are SGHTA and FQGNSA. The CDR3 has 16 residues. This CDR3 reads CASSLALSGPAGEQYF. The CDR3 coding sequence is TGTGCCAGCAGCTTAGCCCTTAGCGGCCCCGCAGGGGAGCAGTACTTC.

This clonotype was observed many times. The chain uses TRBV5-1 and TRBJ2-7; 9 positions match TRBD1. This CDR3 has 14 amino acids. The germline CDR1 and CDR2 sequences are SGHRS and YFSETQ. The V and J ends lost 1 base and 4 bases, in that order; junction bases with no gene match: 3. CDR3 nucleotide sequence: TGCGCCAGCAGCTTGACGGGACAGGGTTACGAGCAGTACTTC. This gives the protein CASSLTGQGYEQYF.

This clonotype has at least ten counts. The chain combines TRBV11-3 with TRBJ2-1; D gene unclear. Trimming cost V 0 bases and J 11 bases, with 11 bases left between them. CDR3 length equals 13 residues. CDR1 SGHNT and CDR2 YENEEA come from the germline V gene. The CDR3 loop is CASSLDRAEQQFF. CDR3 sequence (DNA): TGTGCCAGCAGCTTAGATCGGGCGGAGCAGCAGTTCTTC. The full variable domain, rest sourced from reference TRBV11-3 and TRBJ2-1, is EAGVVQSPRYKIIEKKQPVAFWCNPISGHNTLYWYLQNLGQGPELLIRYENEEAVDDSQLPKDRFSAERLKGVDSTLKIQPAELGDSAVYLCASSLDRAEQQFFGPGTRLTVL.

This clonotype showed up just a few times. The V call is TRBV27, the J call TRBJ2-1; D uncertain. V dropped 4 bases and J dropped 6 bases, with 7 bases sitting between them. CDR3 length: 12 amino acids. The germline gives CDR1 MNHEY, CDR2 SMNVEV (reference sequence). The CDR3, as DNA: TGTGCCAGCAGTTCCATCGGCAATGAGCAGTTCTTC. Amino acids: CASSSIGNEQFF.

This clonotype was observed at least ten times. The V and J genes are TRBV20-1 and TRBJ1-1; no clear D. Trimming pared 3 bases from V and 4 bases from J, leaving 9 bases between. Germline CDR1 reads DFQATT; CDR2 reads SNEGSKA (reference sequence). This CDR3 region has 12 residues. The CDR3 DNA follows: TGCAGTGCTAGGCCACGCGGCACTGAAGCTTTCTTT. Translating gives CSARPRGTEAFF.

The V and J genes are TRBV7-8 and TRBJ1-4; D is uncertain. The CDR3 loop spans 15 amino acids. The V and J ends lost 0 bases and 5 bases respectively, with 10 bases between them. The germline CDR1 and CDR2 sequences are SGHVS and FQNEAQ. The CDR3 region is CASSLARRVNEKLFF. Here the CDR3 DNA reads TGTGCCAGCAGCTTAGCGCGTAGGGTCAATGAAAAACTGTTTTTT.

This chain's CDR3 is CASSTSPGLAGATSTDTQYF. CDR3 in DNA: TGTGCCAGCAGTACCTCCCCCGGACTAGCGGGAGCTACTAGCACAGATACGCAGTATTTT. V usage is TRBV28 and J usage is TRBJ2-3; 13 bases line up with TRBD2. Unmatched junction bases numbered 14, after V lost 5 bases and J lost 0 bases. Germline values: CDR1 MDHEN, CDR2 SYDVKM. There are 20 residues in the CDR3.

This chain joins TRBV5-5 and TRBJ2-5; TRBD2 matches 13 bases. This CDR3 region has 16 residues. CDR1 and CDR2 (germline): SGHKS, YYEKEE (reference sequence). V shed 4 bases and J 6 bases; nucleotides not matched to a gene: 9. The CDR3 sequence: CASSPRTSGSGKTQYF. The DNA for the CDR3 is TGTGCCAGCAGCCCCCGGACTAGCGGGAGTGGGAAGACCCAGTACTTC.

At least ten counts were recorded for this clonotype. The rearrangement joins TRBV20-1 to TRBJ2-7, with D possibly TRBD2 on 5 matching bases. Germline CDR1 is DFQATT and CDR2 is SNEGSKA (reference sequence). Trimming took 3 bases from V and 2 from J, leaving 5 bases between them. The CDR3 contains 11 residues. For the CDR3, the DNA is TGCAGTGCTAGCGGGGCCTACGAGCAGTACTTC. Protein sequence: CSASGAYEQYF.

This clonotype was found a few times. The gene calls are TRBV5-1 and TRBJ2-1; no clear D gene. This CDR3 has 18 amino acids. The V gene lost 0 bases and the J gene lost 0 bases, with 16 bases spanning the gap. CDR1 is SGHRS and CDR2 is YFSETQ in the germline V gene. The chain's CDR3 is CASSLAFGSGYSYNEQFF. For the CDR3, the DNA is TGCGCCAGCAGCTTGGCCTTTGGTTCGGGCTACTCCTACAATGAGCAGTTCTTC.

This clonotype turned up a few times. The chain recombines TRBV7-2 with TRBJ2-1, with 9 bases identical to TRBD1. This CDR3 region has 15 residues. The junction had 12 bases not matched to a gene; V was cut back by 5 bases and J by 10 bases. Per germline, CDR1 SGHTA and CDR2 FQGNSA. The CDR3 spells CASSRSPTGGNEQFF. Here the CDR3 DNA reads TGTGCCAGCAGCCGGAGCCCTACAGGGGGCAACGAGCAGTTCTTC.

This chain connects TRBV12-3 or TRBV12-4 to TRBJ2-7; D could derive from TRBD1 or TRBD2 (5 bases each). Trimming left V 5 bases short and J 7 bases short, with 15 bases between. This CDR3 comprises 13 residues. The CDR3 bases are TGTGCCAGCAGTCAAGGGGACGGACGGGAGCAGTACTTC. The encoded protein is CASSQGDGREQYF.

This clonotype was seen more than once but under ten times. This chain joins TRBV6-5 and TRBJ2-3; D is unclear. Germline V gene data show CDR1 as MNHEY and CDR2 as SVGAGI. V lost 8 bases and J lost 6, with 9 bases in between. This CDR3 comprises 11 residues. The CDR3 protein is CASQSLDTQYF. The DNA for the CDR3 is TGTGCCAGCCAATCTCTGGATACGCAGTATTTT.

V gene TRBV20-1 combines with J gene TRBJ2-3, with D hard to call. Germline CDR1 is DFQATT and CDR2 is SNEGSKA (reference sequence). The CDR3 is 16 residues long. V was trimmed by 0 bases and J by 2 bases, leaving 15 bases between them. The CDR3 loop reads CSARDRLGKNTDTQYF. CDR3 DNA: TGCAGTGCTAGAGATCGGTTGGGGAAGAACACAGATACGCAGTATTTT.